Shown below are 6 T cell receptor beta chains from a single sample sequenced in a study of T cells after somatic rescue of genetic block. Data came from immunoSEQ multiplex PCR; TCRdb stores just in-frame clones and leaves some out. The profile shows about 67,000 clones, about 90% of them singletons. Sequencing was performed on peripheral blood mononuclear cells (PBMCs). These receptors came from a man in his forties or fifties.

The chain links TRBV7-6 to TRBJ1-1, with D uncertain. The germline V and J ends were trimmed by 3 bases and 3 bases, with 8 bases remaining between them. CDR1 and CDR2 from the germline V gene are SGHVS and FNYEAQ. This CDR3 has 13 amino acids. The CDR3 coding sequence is TGTGCCAGCAGCTTCCAGTCGTACACTGAAGCTTTCTTT. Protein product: CASSFQSYTEAFF. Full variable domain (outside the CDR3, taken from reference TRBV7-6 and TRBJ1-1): GAGVSQSPRYKVTKRGQDVALRCDPISGHVSLYWYRQALGQGPEFLTYFNYEAQQDKSGLPNDRFSAERPEGSISTLTIQRTEQRDSAMYRCASSFQSYTEAFFGQGTRLTVV.

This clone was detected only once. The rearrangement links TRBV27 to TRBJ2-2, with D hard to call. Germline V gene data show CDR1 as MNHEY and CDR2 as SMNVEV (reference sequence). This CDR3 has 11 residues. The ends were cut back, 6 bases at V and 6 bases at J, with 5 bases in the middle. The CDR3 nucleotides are TGTGCCAGCAGAGGTGCCGGGGAGCTGTTTTTT. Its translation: CASRGAGELFF.

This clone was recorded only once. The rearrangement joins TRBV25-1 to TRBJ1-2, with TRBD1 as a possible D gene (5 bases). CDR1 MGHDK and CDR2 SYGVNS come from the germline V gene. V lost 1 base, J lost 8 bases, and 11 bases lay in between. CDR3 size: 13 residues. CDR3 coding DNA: TGTGCCAGCAGTGAATCGGGGGATCGGGGCTACACCTTC. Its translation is CASSESGDRGYTF.

Written as DNA, the CDR3 is TGTGCCAGCAGCTTATTACTGGGACGGGAGCAGTACTTC. Translating it yields CASSLLLGREQYF. The chain uses TRBV7-9 and TRBJ2-7; D tentatively reads TRBD1 or TRBD2 (5 bases each). Germline CDR1 is SEHNR and CDR2 is FQNEAQ (reference sequence). Trimming removed 2 bases at V and 7 bases at J, with 12 bases between. The CDR3 consists of 13 residues.

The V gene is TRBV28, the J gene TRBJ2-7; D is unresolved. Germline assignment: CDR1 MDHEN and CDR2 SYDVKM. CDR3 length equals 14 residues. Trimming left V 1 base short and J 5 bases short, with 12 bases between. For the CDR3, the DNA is TGTGCCAGCAGTTTATTTATCGTTGGCCACGAGCAGTACTTC. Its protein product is CASSLFIVGHEQYF.

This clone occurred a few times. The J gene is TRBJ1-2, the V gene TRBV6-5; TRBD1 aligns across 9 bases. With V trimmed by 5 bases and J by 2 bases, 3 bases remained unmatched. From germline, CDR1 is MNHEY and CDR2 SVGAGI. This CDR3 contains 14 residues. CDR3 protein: CASSTGTGNYGYTF. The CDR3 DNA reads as TGTGCCAGCAGTACCGGGACAGGGAACTATGGCTACACCTTC.